These 9 T cell receptor beta chains originate from one sample sequenced in a study of identical twins. Each CDR3 protein is one row after TCRdb ran MiXCR on the 5' RACE reads. The sample carries hundreds of thousands of distinct CDR3 sequences, 20% to 25% recorded once. These data also formed part of another study, on T cells expressing NK-cell markers.

The sequenced sample consisted of CD4+ T cells sorted from blood. Every receptor here comes from a woman between 18 and 29 years old in good health.

This clonotype came up many times. The V and J genes are TRBV27 and TRBJ1-6; the D is unclear. Germline assignment: CDR1 MNHEY and CDR2 SMNVEV (reference sequence). The CDR3 loop spans 14 amino acids. V dropped 4 bases and J dropped 9 bases, with 13 bases sitting between them. CDR3 sequence (DNA): TGTGCCAGCAGTTCCCACGGCCGTTCTTCACCCCTCCACTTT. This sequence encodes CASSSHGRSSPLHF.

V and J are TRBV12-3 or TRBV12-4 and TRBJ2-2; D is ambiguous. Trimming took off 6 bases at V and 1 base at J, with 9 bases between the two ends. This CDR3 region has 14 residues. The CDR3 DNA follows: TGTGCCAGCAGACGACCAGAGAACACCGGGGAGCTGTTTTTT. Translating it yields CASRRPENTGELFF.

The chain joins TRBV20-1 to TRBJ1-1, with a tentative D call TRBD1 (5 bases). Germline CDR1 and CDR2: DFQATT and SNEGSKA (reference sequence). V was clipped by 6 bases and J by 1 base, with 9 bases between them. This CDR3 contains 12 residues. The CDR3 loop is CSALDRNTEAFF. The DNA for the CDR3 is TGCAGTGCCCTAGACAGGAACACTGAAGCTTTCTTT.

The chain uses TRBV20-1 and TRBJ1-2; no definite D call. Trimming took 0 bases from V and 8 from J, leaving 13 bases between them. CDR1 and CDR2 from the germline V gene are DFQATT and SNEGSKA (reference sequence). CDR3 size: 13 residues. The CDR3 DNA reads TGCAGTGCTAGAGATATTGGCGGGGAAGGCTACACCTTC. Protein sequence: CSARDIGGEGYTF.

V is TRBV20-1 and J is TRBJ2-3; tentative D call: TRBD1 (6 bases). The CDR3 sequence is 17 residues long. Trimming shortened V by 5 bases and J by 3 bases, and 24 bases separated the two germline ends. In germline, CDR1 is DFQATT, CDR2 SNEGSKA (reference sequence). The CDR3 nucleotides are TGCAGTGCTGCCTCCCAACAGGGTGCAGTACAGACAGATACGCAGTATTTT. Its protein product is CSAASQQGAVQTDTQYF.

In this sample, this clonotype turned up a few times. V gene TRBV14 combines with J gene TRBJ1-2; D ambiguous. Germline lookup yields CDR1 SGHDN and CDR2 FVKESK. The germline V and J ends were trimmed by 1 base and 7 bases, with 10 bases remaining between them. The CDR3 has 13 residues. CDR3 DNA sequence: TGTGCCAGCAGCCAAGTCAAGTCTGCTGGCTACACCTTC. Residues: CASSQVKSAGYTF. The whole variable domain, remainder taken from reference TRBV14 and TRBJ1-2, is EAGVTQFPSHSVIEKGQTVTLRCDPISGHDNLYWYRRVMGKEIKFLLHFVKESKQDESGMPNNRFLAERTGGTYSTLKVQPAELEDSGVYFCASSQVKSAGYTFGSGTRLTVV.

The chain uses TRBV29-1 and TRBJ1-1; weak D call: TRBD1 (5 bases). Germline-derived CDR1 and CDR2 are SQVTM and ANQGSEA. The CDR3 sequence is 12 residues long. V was trimmed by 7 bases and J by 6 bases, leaving 15 bases between them. This chain's CDR3 is CSGTREYAEAFF. The CDR3 nucleotides read TGCAGCGGGACCAGGGAGTACGCTGAAGCTTTCTTT.

The chain employs TRBV9 and TRBJ2-7, with D possibly TRBD2 on 7 matching bases. Per the germline V gene, CDR1 is SGDLS and CDR2 is YYNGEE. The germline V and J ends were trimmed by 4 bases and 0 bases, with 14 bases remaining between them. This CDR3 has 15 amino acids. For the CDR3, the DNA is TGTGCCAGCAGCCTACTAGGGGGGGGCTCCTACGAGCAGTACTTC. As protein: CASSLLGGGSYEQYF. Full variable domain (rest looked up from reference TRBV9 and TRBJ2-7): DSGVTQTPKHLITATGQRVTLRCSPRSGDLSVYWYQQSLDQGLQFLIQYYNGEERAKGNILERFSAQQFPDLHSELNLSSLELGDSALYFCASSLLGGGSYEQYFGPGTRLTVT.

In its sample, this clonotype was seen a few times. The chain carries TRBV7-2 and TRBJ2-1, with D perhaps TRBD2 (5 bases). The CDR3 is 15 residues long. Trimming took 1 base from V and 7 from J, leaving 14 bases between them. Germline lookup yields CDR1 SGHTA and CDR2 FQGNSA. CDR3 sequence (DNA): TGTGCCAGCAGCTTAGTCGCGACTACCAAGAATGAGCAGTTCTTC. It encodes CASSLVATTKNEQFF.